This T cell receptor beta chain originates from a study of T-cell memory formation after mild COVID-19. The overall study: The study found TCR clusters largely donor specific. Findings and limits, study-wide: Researchers found some responding clones in pre-infection memory, a sign that cross-reactive memory joined. The authors did not confirm SARS-CoV-2 specificity of second-wave clones peaking day 37. Clones shrinking from day 15 to 85 showed even CD4/CD8 mixes; later expanders tilted CD4+.

On this clonotype itself: Its antigen remains unidentified.

TCRdb called the 5' RACE reads again in MiXCR, with one record for every CDR3 protein. The table records about 360,000 distinct CDR3 sequences, approximately 14% of them present only once. The V gene end was trimmed by 2 bases and the J gene end by 6 bases; junction bases not matched to a gene: 8. The CDR3 extends over 16 amino acids. Germline V gene sequence: CDR1 MNHNY, CDR2 SVGAGI (reference sequence). The gene calls are TRBV6-6 and TRBJ2-5; TRBD1 agrees at 11 bases. The TCR originated in a man younger than 35 who had mild COVID-19 (a few samples of this study predate the infection). Cell type and time point are not known. The specimen sequenced was PBMCs or a T cell subset sorted from them (not recorded which). The CDR3 region is CASSYARTGGVKTQYF. Written as DNA, the CDR3 is TGTGCCAGCAGTTACGCCCGGACAGGGGGCGTGAAGACCCAGTACTTC.